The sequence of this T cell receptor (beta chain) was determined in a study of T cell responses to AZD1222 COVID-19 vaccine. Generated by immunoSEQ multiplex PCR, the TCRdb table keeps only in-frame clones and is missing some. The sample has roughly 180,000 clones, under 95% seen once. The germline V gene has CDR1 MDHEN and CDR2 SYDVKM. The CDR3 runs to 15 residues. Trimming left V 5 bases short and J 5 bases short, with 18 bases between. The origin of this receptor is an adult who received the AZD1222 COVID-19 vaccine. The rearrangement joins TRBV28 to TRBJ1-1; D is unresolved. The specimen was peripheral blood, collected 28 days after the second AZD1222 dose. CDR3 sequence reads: CASSPRSGIRTEAFF. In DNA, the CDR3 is TGTGCCAGCAGTCCCCGATCCGGCATCAGGACTGAAGCTTTCTTT.